This T cell receptor (beta chain) appears in the sequencing data of a study of blood T cell repertoires in COVID-19. The overall study: Researchers got acute and convalescent COVID-19 samples from the United States, Italy and Spain. The analysed material was cDNA or gDNA that came from T cells, B-cell-depleted T cells, or PBMCs.

Under the authors' procedure: Reference gene primers were amplified, and this amplification served to estimate nucleated cell counts. The assay was immunoSEQ multiplex PCR, and TCRdb's table has in-frame clones only and misses some. That table supplies the V and J calls and clone size; D and trimming were determined from the DNA. Counted here are around 70,000 clones, 83% occurring once; the ten biggest clones make up approximately 40%. The CDR3 has 13 residues. Germline CDR1 SGHTA, CDR2 FQGNSA. V shed 8 bases, J shed 2 bases, and the junction held 1 base outside the gene matches. The sequence was collected from an elderly man with acute or convalescent COVID-19. The chain employs TRBV7-2 and TRBJ1-3; 9 bases fit TRBD1. The sample consisted of peripheral blood. CDR3 coding DNA: TGTGCCAGCGACAGGGGGGCTGGAAACACCATATATTTT. Its translation is CASDRGAGNTIYF.